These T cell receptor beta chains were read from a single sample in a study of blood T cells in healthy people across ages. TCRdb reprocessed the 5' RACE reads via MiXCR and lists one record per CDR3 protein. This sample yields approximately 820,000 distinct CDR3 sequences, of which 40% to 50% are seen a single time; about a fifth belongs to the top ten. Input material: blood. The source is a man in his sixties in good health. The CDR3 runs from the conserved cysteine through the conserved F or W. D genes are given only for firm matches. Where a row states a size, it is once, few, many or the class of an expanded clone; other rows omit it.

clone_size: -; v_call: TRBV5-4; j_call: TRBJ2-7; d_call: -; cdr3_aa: CASSSDWDVDEQYF; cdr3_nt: TGTGCCAGCAGCTCGGACTGGGATGTCGACGAGCAGTACTTC
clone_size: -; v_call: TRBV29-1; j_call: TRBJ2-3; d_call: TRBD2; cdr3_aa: CSVSPGRGALDTQYF; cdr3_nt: TGCAGCGTTTCTCCTGGGCGGGGGGCATTAGATACGCAGTATTTT
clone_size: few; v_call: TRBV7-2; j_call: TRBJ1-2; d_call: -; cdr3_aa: CASSLRTAPYGYTF; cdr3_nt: TGTGCCAGCAGCTTAAGGACCGCCCCGTACGGCTACACCTTC
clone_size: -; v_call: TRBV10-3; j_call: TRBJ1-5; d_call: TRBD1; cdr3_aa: CAISDATGVQPQHF; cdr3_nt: TGTGCCATCAGTGATGCAACAGGGGTCCAGCCCCAGCATTTT
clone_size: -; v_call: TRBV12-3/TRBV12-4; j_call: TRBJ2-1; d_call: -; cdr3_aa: CASKIEREQFF; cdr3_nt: TGTGCCAGCAAGATTGAAAGGGAGCAGTTCTTC
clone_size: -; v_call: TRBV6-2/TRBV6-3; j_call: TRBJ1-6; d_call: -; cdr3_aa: CASSYTSSYNSPLHF; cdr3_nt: TGTGCCAGCAGTTATACCAGCTCCTATAATTCACCCCTCCACTTT
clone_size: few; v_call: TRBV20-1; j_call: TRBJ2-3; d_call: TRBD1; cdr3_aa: CSARTRDSAADTQYF; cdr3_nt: TGCAGTGCTAGAACCCGGGACAGTGCCGCAGATACGCAGTATTTT
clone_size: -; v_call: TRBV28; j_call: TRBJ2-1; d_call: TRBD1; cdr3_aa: CASSPGQLDNEQFF; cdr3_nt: TGTGCCAGCAGCCCGGGACAGCTCGACAATGAGCAGTTCTTC
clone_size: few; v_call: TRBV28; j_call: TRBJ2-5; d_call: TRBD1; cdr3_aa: CASSPSQDRVQETQYF; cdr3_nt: TGTGCCAGCAGTCCATCACAGGACAGGGTTCAAGAGACCCAGTACTTC
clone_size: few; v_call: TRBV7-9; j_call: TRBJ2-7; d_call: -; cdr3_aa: CASSLRIYEQYF; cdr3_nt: TGTGCCAGCAGCTTAAGAATCTACGAGCAGTACTTC
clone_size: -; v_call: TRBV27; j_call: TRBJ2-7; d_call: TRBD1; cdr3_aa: CASSPGQGPSYEQYF; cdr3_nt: TGTGCCAGCAGTCCGGGACAGGGTCCCTCCTACGAGCAGTACTTC
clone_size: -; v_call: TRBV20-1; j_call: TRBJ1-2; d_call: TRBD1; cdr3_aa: CSATGQGVFYGYTF; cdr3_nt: TGCAGTGCCACAGGACAGGGGGTTTTCTATGGCTACACCTTC
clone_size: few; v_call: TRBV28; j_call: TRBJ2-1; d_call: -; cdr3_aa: CATLGLPPPFF; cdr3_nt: TGTGCCACCCTGGGGCTTCCTCCGCCGTTCTTC
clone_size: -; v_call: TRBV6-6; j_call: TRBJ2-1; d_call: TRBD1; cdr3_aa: CASRGTGKGNEQFF; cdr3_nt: TGTGCCAGCAGGGGGACAGGGAAGGGGAATGAGCAGTTCTTC
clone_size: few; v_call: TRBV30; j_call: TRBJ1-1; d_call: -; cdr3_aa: CAGRRNTEAFF; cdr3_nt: TGTGCCGGGCGCAGGAACACTGAAGCTTTCTTT
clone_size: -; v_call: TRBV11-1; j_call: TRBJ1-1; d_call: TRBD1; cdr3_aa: CASSSLWTGNTEAFF; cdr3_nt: TGTGCCAGCAGCTCCCTATGGACAGGGAATACTGAAGCTTTCTTT
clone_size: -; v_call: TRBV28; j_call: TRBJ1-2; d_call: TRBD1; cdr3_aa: CASSLRQGRGYTF; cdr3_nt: TGTGCCAGCAGTTTAAGACAGGGGAGAGGCTACACCTTC
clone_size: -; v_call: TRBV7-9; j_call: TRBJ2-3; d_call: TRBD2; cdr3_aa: CASSLAGTSDTQYF; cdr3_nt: TGTGCCAGCAGTTTAGCGGGGACATCAGATACGCAGTATTTT
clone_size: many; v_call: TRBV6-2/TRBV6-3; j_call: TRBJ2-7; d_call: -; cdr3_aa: CASSDSHLDGEQYF; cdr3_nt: TGTGCCAGCAGTGACAGCCATCTTGACGGCGAGCAGTACTTC
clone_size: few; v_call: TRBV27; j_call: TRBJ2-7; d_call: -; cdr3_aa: CASSFSVGSYEQYF; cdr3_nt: TGTGCCAGCAGTTTTTCGGTCGGCTCCTACGAGCAGTACTTC
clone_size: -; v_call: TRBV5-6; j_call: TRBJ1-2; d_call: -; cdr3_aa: CASTTTGLQHYGYTF; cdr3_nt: TGTGCCAGCACCACCACAGGACTGCAGCACTATGGCTACACCTTC
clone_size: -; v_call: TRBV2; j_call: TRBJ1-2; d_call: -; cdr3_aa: CASSKAESYGYTF; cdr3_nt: TGTGCCAGCAGTAAGGCGGAATCCTATGGCTACACCTTC
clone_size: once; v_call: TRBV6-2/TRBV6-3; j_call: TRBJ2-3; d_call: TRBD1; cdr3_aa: CASSWTWDRGSDTQYF; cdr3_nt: TGTGCCAGCAGTTGGACTTGGGACAGGGGGTCAGATACGCAGTATTTT
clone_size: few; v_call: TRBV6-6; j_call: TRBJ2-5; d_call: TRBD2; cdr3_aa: CASTLAGGQSQYF; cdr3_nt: TGTGCCAGCACCCTAGCGGGGGGGCAGAGCCAGTACTTC
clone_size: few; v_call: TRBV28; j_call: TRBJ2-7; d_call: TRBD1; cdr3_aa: CASTTRQGAREQYF; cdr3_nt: TGTGCCAGCACGACCCGACAGGGGGCAAGGGAGCAGTACTTC
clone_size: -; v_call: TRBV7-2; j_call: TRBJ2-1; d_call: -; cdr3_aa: CASNLMVGVSNEQFF; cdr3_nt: TGTGCCAGCAACTTAATGGTGGGGGTAAGCAATGAGCAGTTCTTC
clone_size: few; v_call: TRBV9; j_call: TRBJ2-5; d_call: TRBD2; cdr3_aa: CASSVASSGGETQYF; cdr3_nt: TGTGCCAGCAGCGTAGCTTCATCGGGAGGGGAGACCCAGTACTTC
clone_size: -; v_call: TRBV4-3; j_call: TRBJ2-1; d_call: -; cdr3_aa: CASSQDSGSTAYNEQFF; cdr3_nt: TGCGCCAGCAGCCAAGATTCGGGATCCACTGCATACAATGAGCAGTTCTTC
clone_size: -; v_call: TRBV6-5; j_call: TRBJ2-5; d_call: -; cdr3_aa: CASSYASQETQYF; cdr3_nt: TGTGCCAGCAGTTACGCGAGTCAAGAGACCCAGTACTTC
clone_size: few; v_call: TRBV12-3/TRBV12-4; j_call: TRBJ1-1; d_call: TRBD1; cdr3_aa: CASSPGQRNTEAFF; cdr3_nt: TGTGCCAGCAGTCCGGGACAGAGGAACACTGAAGCTTTCTTT
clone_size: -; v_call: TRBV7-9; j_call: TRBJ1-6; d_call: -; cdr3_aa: CASSSQGQNSPLHF; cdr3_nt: TGTGCCAGCAGTTCCCAGGGTCAGAATTCACCCCTCCACTTT
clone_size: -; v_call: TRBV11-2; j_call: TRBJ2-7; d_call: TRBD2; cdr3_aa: CASSLGRGSGAYEQYF; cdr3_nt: TGTGCCAGCAGCTTAGGTCGGGGTAGCGGGGCCTACGAGCAGTACTTC
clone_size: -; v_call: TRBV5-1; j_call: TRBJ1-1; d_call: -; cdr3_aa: CASSNFLGTSSTEAFF; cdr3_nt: TGCGCCAGCAGCAATTTTTTGGGGACCTCGAGCACTGAAGCTTTCTTT